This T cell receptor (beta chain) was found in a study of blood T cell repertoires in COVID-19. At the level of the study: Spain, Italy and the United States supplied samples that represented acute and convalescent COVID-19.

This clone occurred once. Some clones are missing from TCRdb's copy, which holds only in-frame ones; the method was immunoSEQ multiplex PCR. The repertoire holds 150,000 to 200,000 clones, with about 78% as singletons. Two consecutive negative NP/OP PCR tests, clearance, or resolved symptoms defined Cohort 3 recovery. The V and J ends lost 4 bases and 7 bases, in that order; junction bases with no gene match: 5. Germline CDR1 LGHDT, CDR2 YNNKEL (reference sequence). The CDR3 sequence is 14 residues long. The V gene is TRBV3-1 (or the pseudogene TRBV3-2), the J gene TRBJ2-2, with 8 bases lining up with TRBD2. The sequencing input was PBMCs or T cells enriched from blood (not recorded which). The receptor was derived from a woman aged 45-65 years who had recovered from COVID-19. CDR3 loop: CASSRSGSIGELFF. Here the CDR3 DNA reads TGTGCCAGCAGCCGGAGCGGGAGCATCGGGGAGCTGTTTTTT.